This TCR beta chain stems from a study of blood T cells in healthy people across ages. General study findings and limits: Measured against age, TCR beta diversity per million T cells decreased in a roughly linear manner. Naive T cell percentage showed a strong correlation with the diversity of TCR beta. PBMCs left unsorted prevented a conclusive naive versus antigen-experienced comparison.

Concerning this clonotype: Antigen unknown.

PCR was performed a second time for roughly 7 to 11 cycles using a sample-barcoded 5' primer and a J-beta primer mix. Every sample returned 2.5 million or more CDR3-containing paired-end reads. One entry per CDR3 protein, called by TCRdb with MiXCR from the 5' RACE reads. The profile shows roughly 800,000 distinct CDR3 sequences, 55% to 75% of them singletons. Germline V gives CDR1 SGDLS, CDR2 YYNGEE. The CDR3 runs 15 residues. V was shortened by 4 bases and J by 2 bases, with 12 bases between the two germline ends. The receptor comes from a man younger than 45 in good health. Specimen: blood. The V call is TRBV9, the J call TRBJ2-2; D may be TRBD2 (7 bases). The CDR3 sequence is CASSHGGPNTGELFF. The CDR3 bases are TGTGCCAGCAGCCACGGGGGGCCCAACACCGGGGAGCTGTTTTTT.